This T cell receptor beta chain was captured in a study of response to subunit inactivated influenza vaccine. The CDR3 is 14 residues long. The V and J ends lost 6 bases and 13 bases respectively, with 21 bases between them. Germline loops: CDR1 ENHRY, CDR2 SYGVKD. One entry per CDR3 protein results from TCRdb running MiXCR on the RT-PCR reads. This table has hundreds of thousands of distinct CDR3 sequences, 11% to 15% appearing once. The sequencing here drew on PBMCs from blood, taken 14 to 15 days before vaccination. This clonotype was sampled from a man aged 45-65 years who received an inactivated influenza vaccine. This chain links TRBV10-3 with TRBJ1-4; D ambiguous. The CDR3 is CAISPGPVESRLFF. The DNA for the CDR3 is TGTGCCATCAGCCCTGGGCCAGTTGAAAGTAGACTGTTTTTT.